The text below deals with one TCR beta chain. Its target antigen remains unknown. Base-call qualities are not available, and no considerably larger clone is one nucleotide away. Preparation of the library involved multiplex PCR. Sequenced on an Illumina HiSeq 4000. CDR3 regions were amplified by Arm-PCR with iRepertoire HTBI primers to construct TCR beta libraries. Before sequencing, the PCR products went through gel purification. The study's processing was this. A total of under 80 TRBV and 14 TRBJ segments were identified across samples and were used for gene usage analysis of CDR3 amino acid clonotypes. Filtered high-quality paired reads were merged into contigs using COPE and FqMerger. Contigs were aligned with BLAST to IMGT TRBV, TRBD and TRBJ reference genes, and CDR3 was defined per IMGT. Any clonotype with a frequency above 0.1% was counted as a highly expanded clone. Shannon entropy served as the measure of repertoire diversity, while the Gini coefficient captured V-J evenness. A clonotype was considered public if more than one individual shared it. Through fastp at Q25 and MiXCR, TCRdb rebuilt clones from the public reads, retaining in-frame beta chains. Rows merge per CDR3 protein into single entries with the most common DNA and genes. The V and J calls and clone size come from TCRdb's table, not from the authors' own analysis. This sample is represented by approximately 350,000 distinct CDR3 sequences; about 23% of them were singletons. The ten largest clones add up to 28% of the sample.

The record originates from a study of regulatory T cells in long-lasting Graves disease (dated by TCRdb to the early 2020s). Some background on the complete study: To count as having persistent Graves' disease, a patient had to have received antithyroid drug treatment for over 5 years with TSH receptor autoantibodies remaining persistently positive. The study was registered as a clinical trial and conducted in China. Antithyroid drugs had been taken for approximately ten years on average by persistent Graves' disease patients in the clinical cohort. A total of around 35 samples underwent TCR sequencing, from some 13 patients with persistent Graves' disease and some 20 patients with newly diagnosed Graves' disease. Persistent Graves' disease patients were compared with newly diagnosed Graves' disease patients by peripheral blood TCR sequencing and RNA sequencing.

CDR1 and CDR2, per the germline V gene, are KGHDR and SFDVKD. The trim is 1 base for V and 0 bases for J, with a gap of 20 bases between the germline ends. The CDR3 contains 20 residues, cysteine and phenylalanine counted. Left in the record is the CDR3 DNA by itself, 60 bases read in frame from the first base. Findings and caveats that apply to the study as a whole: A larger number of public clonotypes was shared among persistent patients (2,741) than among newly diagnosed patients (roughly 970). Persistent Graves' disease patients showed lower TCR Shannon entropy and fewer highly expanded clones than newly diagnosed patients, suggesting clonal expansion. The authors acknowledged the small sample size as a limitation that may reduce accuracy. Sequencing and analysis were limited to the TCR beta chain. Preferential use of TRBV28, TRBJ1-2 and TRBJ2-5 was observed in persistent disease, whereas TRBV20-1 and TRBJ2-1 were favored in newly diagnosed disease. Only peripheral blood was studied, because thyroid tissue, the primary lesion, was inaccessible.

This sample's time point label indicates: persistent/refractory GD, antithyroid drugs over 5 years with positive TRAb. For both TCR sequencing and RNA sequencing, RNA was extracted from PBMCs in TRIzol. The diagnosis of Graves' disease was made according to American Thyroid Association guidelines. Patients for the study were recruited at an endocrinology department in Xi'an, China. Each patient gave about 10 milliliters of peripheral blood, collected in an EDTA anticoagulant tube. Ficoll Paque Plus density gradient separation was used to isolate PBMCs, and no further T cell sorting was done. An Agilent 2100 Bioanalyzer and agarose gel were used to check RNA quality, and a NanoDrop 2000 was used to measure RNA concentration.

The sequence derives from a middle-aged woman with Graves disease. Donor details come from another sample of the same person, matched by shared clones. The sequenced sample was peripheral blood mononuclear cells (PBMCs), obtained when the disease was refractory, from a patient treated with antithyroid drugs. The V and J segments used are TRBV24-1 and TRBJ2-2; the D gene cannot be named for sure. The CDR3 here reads CATSDLSPPAGLANTGELFF. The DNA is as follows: TGTGCCACCAGTGATTTATCCCCTCCGGCAGGCCTCGCGAACACCGGGGAGCTGTTTTTT.